This is a list of T cell receptor beta chains from one sample in a study of monozygotic twins with inflammatory bowel disease. Using the 5' RACE reads, TCRdb records one entry per CDR3 protein without DNA. The sample is made up of about 380,000 distinct CDR3 sequences, and the top ten hold 2% to 3% of it. Sequencing was performed on blood. The receptor set was obtained from a human donor with ulcerative colitis or Crohn's disease, or a healthy co-twin of an affected twin (not recorded which). CDR3s include the opening cysteine and the closing phenylalanine or tryptophan.

TRBJ2-3,TRBV5-1,CASSLNRGLADTQYF
TRBJ2-4,TRBV19,CASSTGRQEKNIQYF
TRBJ2-7,TRBV5-1,CASSQQGTLSYEQYF
TRBJ2-7,TRBV20-1,CSARDLDRGFSYEQYF
TRBJ1-2,TRBV4-3,CASSPQGYTYGYTF
TRBJ2-7,TRBV9,CASSTGQGAYEQYF
TRBJ1-1,TRBV4-3,CASSQVGRGGEGEAFF
TRBJ2-7,TRBV6-5,CASSYSISDRESSEQYF
TRBJ2-1,TRBV20-1,CSAWRIRNEQFF
TRBJ2-4,TRBV19,CASSTSLFGNIQYF
TRBJ1-2,TRBV24-1,CATSDATGDPYGYTF
TRBJ2-7,TRBV20-1,CSARVATSGALTNYEQYF
TRBJ2-7,TRBV27,CASSLWGSIPYEQYF
TRBJ1-5,TRBV10-3,CAISQESINQPQHF
TRBJ2-1,TRBV20-1,CSAREEAGLRFF
TRBJ2-7,TRBV6-1,CASIDRDRYEQYF
TRBJ2-5,TRBV5-4,CASRGQGRETQYF
TRBJ1-6,TRBV5-1,CASTRDRGDSPLHF
TRBJ2-4,TRBV5-1,CASSSGTGRGNIQYF
TRBJ1-5,TRBV3-1,CASSQVLSQPQHF
TRBJ2-6,TRBV5-1,CASSLVETGANVLTF
TRBJ2-7,TRBV5-1,CASSPSGVSYEQYF
TRBJ1-2,TRBV28,CASGRVNYGYTF
TRBJ2-3,TRBV5-1,CASTAPSGGSTDTQYF
TRBJ2-1,TRBV7-2,CASSFVGGPDEQFF
TRBJ2-3,TRBV24-1,CATSVRGTESTDTQYF
TRBJ2-1,TRBV24-1,CATSEPPSGTEQFF
TRBJ1-2,TRBV5-5,CASSLRRVGADGYTF
TRBJ1-5,TRBV20-1,CSAREDINQPQHF
TRBJ2-7,TRBV27,CASSPTVEVPSYEQYF
TRBJ2-7,TRBV10-2,CASRGTGTSSYEQYF
TRBJ1-4,TRBV4-3,CASSQRLTGNEKLFF
TRBJ1-4,TRBV20-1,CSARDAASRAANEKLFF
TRBJ2-7,TRBV6-1,CASSSAGALREQYF
TRBJ2-1,TRBV4-1,CASSQYQGTSGGAYNEQFF
TRBJ1-2,TRBV6-6,CASSYARGGYGYTF
TRBJ1-5,TRBV19,CASSMERRDQPQHF
TRBJ1-2,TRBV7-9,CASSLVGEHGYTF
TRBJ1-2,TRBV7-9,CASSPRNRVDGYTF
TRBJ1-5,TRBV20-1,CSVFSWGGNQPQHF
TRBJ1-2,TRBV10-3,CAITARGHYGYTF
TRBJ2-4,TRBV7-8,CASSLFFMGEFKNIQYF
TRBJ2-7,TRBV5-5,CASSPLVGGNYEQYF
TRBJ2-5,TRBV5-1,CASSLIISRPGQETQYF
TRBJ2-5,TRBV12-3/TRBV12-4,CASKTRGAGETQYF
TRBJ2-2,TRBV24-1,CATSGQGVGGELFF
TRBJ2-5,TRBV29-1,CSVNTGSETQYF
TRBJ2-4,TRBV6-1,CASSDSAGDQNIQYF
TRBJ2-2,TRBV5-1,CASSLNTPETGELFF
TRBJ2-7,TRBV20-1,CSARTSGDYSYERQYF
TRBJ1-5,TRBV21-1,CASSKAEWTVYQPQHF
TRBJ2-7,TRBV3-1,CASSHLKGQGKSYEQYF
TRBJ2-3,TRBV11-2,CASRAGASADTQYF